These 15 T cell receptor beta chains were sequenced from one sample in a study of T cell responses to AZD1222 COVID-19 vaccine. Sequencing used immunoSEQ multiplex PCR; TCRdb keeps in-frame clones, though not all of them. Of under 150,000 clones listed, around 90% are singletons. Sequenced here: peripheral blood, sampled on day 0 of AZD1222 vaccination. The receptor source for this set is an adult in good health.

The V and J genes are TRBV28 and TRBJ1-4, with D hard to call. Germline CDR1 is MDHEN and CDR2 is SYDVKM. There are 13 residues in the CDR3. Trimming took off 5 bases at V and 8 bases at J, with 12 bases between the two ends. The CDR3, as DNA: TGTGCCAGCAGTCGAAACACCCACGAAAAACTGTTTTTT. It codes for CASSRNTHEKLFF.

This clone occurred once. The rearrangement joins TRBV7-9 to TRBJ1-3; D ambiguous. Germline V gives CDR1 SEHNR, CDR2 FQNEAQ (reference sequence). Trimming took 2 bases from V and 2 from J, leaving 7 bases between them. The CDR3 covers 14 residues. The CDR3 sequence: CASSLSAAGNTIYF. The CDR3 DNA is TGTGCCAGCAGCTTATCGGCGGCTGGAAACACCATATATTTT. The complete variable domain, with remaining parts taken from reference TRBV7-9 and TRBJ1-3, reads DTGVSQNPRHKITKRGQNVTFRCDPISEHNRLYWYRQTLGQGPEFLTYFQNEAQLEKSRLLSDRFSAERPKGSFSTLEIQRTEQGDSAMYLCASSLSAAGNTIYFGEGSWLTVV.

The chain has TRBV5-1 and TRBJ2-1, with D possibly TRBD2 on 6 matching bases. V was pared by 4 bases and J by 3 bases, with 11 bases between. This CDR3 region has 14 residues. The germline gives CDR1 SGHRS, CDR2 YFSETQ. The CDR3 is CASSGGAYYNEQFF. Written as DNA, the CDR3 is TGCGCCAGCAGCGGCGGGGCCTACTACAATGAGCAGTTCTTC.

The rearrangement uses TRBV11-2 and TRBJ2-7; D not resolved. There are 13 residues in the CDR3. The germline V gene encodes CDR1 SGHAT and CDR2 FQNNGV. V lost 7 bases and J lost 4, with 14 bases in between. CDR3: CASIHSVGYEQYF. In nucleotides, the CDR3 is TGTGCCAGCATCCACAGTGTGGGGTACGAGCAGTACTTC.

The chain joins TRBV19 to TRBJ1-1, with D possibly matching TRBD1 (5 bases). V was trimmed by 3 bases and J by 5 bases, leaving 13 bases between them. The CDR3 is 14 residues long. Germline lookup yields CDR1 LNHDA and CDR2 SQIVND (reference sequence). The CDR3 reads CASSITAPGTEAFF. The CDR3 DNA follows: TGTGCCAGTAGTATTACGGCCCCAGGGACTGAAGCTTTCTTT.

V gene TRBV6-1 combines with J gene TRBJ1-2; D remains ambiguous. The V end was cut by 3 bases, the J end by 4 bases, with 12 bases between. Germline CDR1 and CDR2: MNHNS and SASEGT. The CDR3 sequence is 14 residues long. The CDR3 DNA follows: TGTGCCAGCAGTGATGATTCTACAGTCTATGGCTACACCTTC. This codes for CASSDDSTVYGYTF.

Written as DNA, the CDR3 is TGTGCCAGTAGTATCGGACAGGGGGCTATGAACACTGAAGCTTTCTTT. Translation: CASSIGQGAMNTEAFF. The rearrangement links TRBV19 to TRBJ1-1; 11 bases are shared with TRBD1. The CDR3 totals 16 residues. The germline V gene encodes CDR1 LNHDA and CDR2 SQIVND (reference sequence). J was trimmed by 0 bases and V by 3 bases; bases with no gene match: 3.

V is TRBV3-1 (or the pseudogene TRBV3-2) and J is TRBJ1-2; TRBD1 is a possible D gene (5 bases). The V end was cut by 1 base, the J end by 4 bases, with 13 bases between. The V gene's germline CDR1 is LGHDT and CDR2 YNNKEL (reference sequence). This CDR3 contains 15 residues. This chain's CDR3 is CASSQGVGGTYGYTF. DNA of the CDR3: TGTGCCAGCAGCCAAGGGGTCGGAGGGACCTATGGCTACACCTTC.

This rearrangement joins TRBV18 to TRBJ1-1; 7 bases match TRBD1. This CDR3 region has 16 residues. With V trimmed by 4 bases and J by 1 base, 9 bases remained unmatched. From germline, CDR1 is KGHSH and CDR2 LQKENI. CDR3: CASSLSYDRANTEAFF. CDR3 coding DNA: TGTGCCAGCTCACTTTCTTATGACAGGGCGAACACTGAAGCTTTCTTT. The full variable domain, its missing parts supplied by reference TRBV18 and TRBJ1-1, is NAGVMQNPRHLVRRRGQEARLRCSPMKGHSHVYWYRQLPEEGLKFMVYLQKENIIDESGMPKERFSAEFPKEGPSILRIQQVVRGDSAAYFCASSLSYDRANTEAFFGQGTRLTVV.

The chain uses TRBV10-3 and TRBJ2-7; D is possibly TRBD1 (6 bases). V was pared by 3 bases and J by 2 bases, with 11 bases between. This CDR3 has 14 residues. Looked up from germline, CDR1 is ENHRY and CDR2 is SYGVKD. The CDR3 DNA follows: TGTGCCATCAGTGATGGGGGCGGCACCTACGAGCAGTACTTC. Its translation: CAISDGGGTYEQYF.

The V gene is TRBV27, the J gene TRBJ2-7; TRBD1 matches at 9 bases. This CDR3 contains 15 residues. Germline values: CDR1 MNHEY, CDR2 SMNVEV (reference sequence). Trimming removed 6 bases from V and 3 bases from J; junction bases left unmatched: 9. The CDR3 region is CASSKFGTGFYEQYF. CDR3 nucleotides: TGTGCCAGCAGCAAATTCGGGACAGGGTTCTACGAGCAGTACTTC.

The J gene is TRBJ2-3, the V gene TRBV7-9; no clear D. This CDR3 contains 17 residues. Trimming removed 1 base from V and 1 base from J, with 15 bases in between. Germline V gene sequence: CDR1 SEHNR, CDR2 FQNEAQ (reference sequence). The CDR3 DNA reads TGTGCCAGCAGCTTAGTTATTGGCCTACCTCGCACAGATACGCAGTATTTT. It encodes CASSLVIGLPRTDTQYF.

This chain uses TRBV27 with TRBJ1-2; no clear D gene. Germline CDR1 reads MNHEY; CDR2 reads SMNVEV (reference sequence). The CDR3 loop spans 14 amino acids. Trimming took 6 bases from V and 4 from J, leaving 15 bases between them. The CDR3 loop reads CASSPQEQLYGYTF. The CDR3 DNA follows: TGTGCCAGCAGCCCTCAGGAACAGCTCTATGGCTACACCTTC.

This chain links TRBV5-1 with TRBJ1-6, with a tentative D call TRBD1 (6 bases). Germline V lookup: CDR1 SGHRS, CDR2 YFSETQ. CDR3 size: 19 residues. Trimming took off 4 bases at V and 5 bases at J, with 25 bases between the two ends. In DNA, the CDR3 is TGCGCCAGCAGCCGAGTATACGGTGGGGGGCCACGCGATAATTCACCCCTCCACTTT. It yields the protein CASSRVYGGGPRDNSPLHF.

This chain links TRBV20-1 with TRBJ1-5; D unresolved. The CDR3 consists of 10 residues. Trimming removed 5 bases from V and 2 bases from J, with 1 base in between. Germline CDR1 reads DFQATT; CDR2 reads SNEGSKA (reference sequence). CDR3 DNA sequence: TGCAGTGCTGGCAATCAGCCCCAGCATTTT. It specifies CSAGNQPQHF.